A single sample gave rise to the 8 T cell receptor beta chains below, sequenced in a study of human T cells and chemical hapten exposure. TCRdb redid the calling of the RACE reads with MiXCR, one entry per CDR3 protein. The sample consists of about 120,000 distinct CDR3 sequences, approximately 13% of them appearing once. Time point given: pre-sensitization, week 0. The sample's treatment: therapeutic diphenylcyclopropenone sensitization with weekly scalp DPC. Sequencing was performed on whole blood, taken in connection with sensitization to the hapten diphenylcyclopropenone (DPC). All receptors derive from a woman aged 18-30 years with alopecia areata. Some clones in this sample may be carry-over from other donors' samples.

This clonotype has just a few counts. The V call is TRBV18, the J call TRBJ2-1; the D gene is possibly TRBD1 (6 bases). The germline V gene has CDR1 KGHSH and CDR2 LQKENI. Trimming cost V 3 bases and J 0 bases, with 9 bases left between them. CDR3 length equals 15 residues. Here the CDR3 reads CASSPGTTSYNEQFF. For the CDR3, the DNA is TGTGCCAGCTCACCCGGGACAACCTCCTACAATGAGCAGTTCTTC.

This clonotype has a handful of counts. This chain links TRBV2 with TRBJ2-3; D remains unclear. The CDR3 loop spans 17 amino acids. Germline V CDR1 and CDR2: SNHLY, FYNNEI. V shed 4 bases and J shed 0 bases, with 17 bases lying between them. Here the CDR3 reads CASSVLARAFSTDTQYF. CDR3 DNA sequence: TGTGCCAGCAGTGTCTTGGCAAGGGCGTTTAGCACAGATACGCAGTATTTT.

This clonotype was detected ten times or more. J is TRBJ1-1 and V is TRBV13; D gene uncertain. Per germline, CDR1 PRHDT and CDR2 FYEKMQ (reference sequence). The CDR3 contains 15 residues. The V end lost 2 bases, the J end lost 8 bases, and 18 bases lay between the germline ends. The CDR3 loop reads CASSLNGPGGSEAFF. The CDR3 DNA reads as TGTGCCAGCAGCTTAAACGGACCTGGCGGCTCCGAAGCTTTCTTT.

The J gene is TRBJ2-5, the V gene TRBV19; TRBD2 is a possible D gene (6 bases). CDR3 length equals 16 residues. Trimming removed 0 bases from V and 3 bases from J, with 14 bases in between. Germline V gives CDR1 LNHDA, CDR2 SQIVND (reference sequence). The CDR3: CASSIDPTRREETQYF. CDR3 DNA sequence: TGTGCCAGTAGTATAGATCCCACCCGGAGGGAAGAGACCCAGTACTTC.

In DNA form, the CDR3 reads TGCGCCAGCAGCTTTAGGACAGGAAGTGAGAAGACCCAGTACTTC. Encoded protein: CASSFRTGSEKTQYF. The chain uses TRBV5-1 and TRBJ2-5; TRBD1 agrees at 7 bases. The V gene's germline CDR1 is SGHRS and CDR2 YFSETQ. The J segment lost 6 bases and the V segment lost 2 bases, leaving 10 bases of the junction unmatched. This CDR3 has 15 residues.

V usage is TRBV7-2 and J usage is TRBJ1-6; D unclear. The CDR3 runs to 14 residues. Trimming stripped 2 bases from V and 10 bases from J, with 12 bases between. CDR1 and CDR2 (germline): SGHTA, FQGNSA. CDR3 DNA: TGTGCCAGCAGCTTAATCGCCGAGCGCTCACCCCTCCACTTT. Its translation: CASSLIAERSPLHF.

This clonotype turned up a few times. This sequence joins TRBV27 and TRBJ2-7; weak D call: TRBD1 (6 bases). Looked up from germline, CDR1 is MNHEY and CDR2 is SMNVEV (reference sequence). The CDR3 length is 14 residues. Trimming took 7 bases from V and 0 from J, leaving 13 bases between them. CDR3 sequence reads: CASNPRGSSYEQYF. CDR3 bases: TGTGCCAGCAATCCGAGGGGGAGCTCCTACGAGCAGTACTTC.

The CDR3 sequence: CASGWEDQPQHF. The CDR3 DNA follows: TGTGCCAGCGGGTGGGAGGATCAGCCCCAGCATTTT. This chain joins TRBV12-3 or TRBV12-4 and TRBJ1-5, with D unresolved. Trimming pared 8 bases from V and 5 bases from J, leaving 10 bases between. The CDR3 consists of 12 residues.